The T cell receptor beta chain under discussion was sequenced for a study of control samples from healthy donors and cancer patients. CDR3 length: 12 residues. Trimming left V 6 bases short and J 8 bases short, with 13 bases between. Germline CDR1 and CDR2: SNHLY and FYNNEI. Generated by immunoSEQ multiplex PCR, the TCRdb table keeps only in-frame clones and is missing some. Of 130,000 or so clones in the sample, just under 90% were seen once. The source is a man aged 45-65 years with head and neck cancer. Material: PBMCs. The chain recombines TRBV2 with TRBJ1-2; D gene unclear. CDR3 coding DNA: TGTGCCAGCAGGGCCCCGGCGAGGGGCTACACCTTC. It encodes CASRAPARGYTF.